A selection of T cell receptor beta chains follows, all from one sample in a study of blood T cell repertoires in COVID-19. Profiled with immunoSEQ multiplex PCR; TCRdb holds only in-frame clones, not every one. The sample contains 170,000 or so clones, 83% of which appear only once. The sample consisted of peripheral blood. These receptors all come from a human donor in a cohort sampled during active COVID-19. Both conserved end residues are part of each CDR3. The D gene is left open where the match is weak. Size is omitted from some rows. Given values are once, few, many or a class for expanded clones.

>14|TRBV5-1|-|TRBJ2-3|TRBD1
TGCGCCAGCAGCTCGGGACAGGGAACAGATACGCAGTATTTT
CASSSGQGTDTQYF
>13|TRBV6-5|-|TRBJ1-3|-
TGTGCCAGCATTGCGTACTCTGGAAACACCATATATTTT
CASIAYSGNTIYF
>13|TRBV28|-|TRBJ1-3|-
TGTGCCTCCTCCCTCCAAGCCGGAAACACCATATATTTT
CASSLQAGNTIYF
>16|TRBV6-5|-|TRBJ1-3|-
TGTGCCAGCAGTTCCTGGTTTGGCCCCTCTGGAAACACCATATATTTT
CASSSWFGPSGNTIYF
>14|TRBV6-5|-|TRBJ2-7|TRBD2
TGTGCCAGCAGTCGGGGGGGCCTCTCCTACGAGCAGTACTTC
CASSRGGLSYEQYF
>11|TRBV10-3|-|TRBJ1-2|-
TGTGCCATCAGTGTTCAGTATGGCTACACCTTC
CAISVQYGYTF
>15|TRBV5-1|few|TRBJ2-7|TRBD1
TGCGCCAGCAGCCCGGCTCTAGGGACAGTACCCGGGGAGTACTTC
CASSPALGTVPGEYF
>14|TRBV6-5|-|TRBJ2-7|-
TGTGCCAGCAGTTACTCAACCAGGGGCAACGAGCAGTACTTC
CASSYSTRGNEQYF
>14|TRBV7-8|-|TRBJ1-2|-
TGTGCCAGCAGCCCGAGGTGGACAGACTATGGCTACACCTTC
CASSPRWTDYGYTF
>17|TRBV11-2|once|TRBJ2-7|-
TGTGCCAGCAGCTTAGAAGTTGTGTGGGGGACAACCTACGAGCAGTACTTC
CASSLEVVWGTTYEQYF
>18|TRBV3-1/TRBV3-2|-|TRBJ1-1|TRBD1
TGTGCCAGCAGCCAGACGTTCCCGGGACAGGGAAGGGGGACTGAAGCTTTCTTT
CASSQTFPGQGRGTEAFF
>15|TRBV4-3|few|TRBJ2-7|TRBD1
TGCGCCAGCAGCCCGACCGGGACAGGGAGGGACGAGCAGTACTTC
CASSPTGTGRDEQYF
>14|TRBV16|once|TRBJ2-7|TRBD1
TGTGCCAGCAGTTCCGGGACAGGGGCCTACGAGCAGTACTTC
CASSSGTGAYEQYF
>16|TRBV28|-|TRBJ2-3|TRBD2
TGTGCCAGCAGTACCGCTAGCGGAGGCGAGACAGATACGCAGTATTTT
CASSTASGGETDTQYF
>14|TRBV27|-|TRBJ2-2|TRBD2
TGTGCCAGCGCGGGACTAGCGGACACCGGGGAGCTGTTTTTT
CASAGLADTGELFF
>15|TRBV6-5|once|TRBJ1-3|-
TGTGCCAGCAGTTACTCGGACAGTGGGGGAAACACCATATATTTT
CASSYSDSGGNTIYF
>14|TRBV10-3|-|TRBJ2-7|-
TGTGCCATCAGTTCGACAGCCCACAGGTACGAGCAGTACTTC
CAISSTAHRYEQYF
>15|TRBV7-9|-|TRBJ2-1|-
TGTGCCAGCAGCTCCTTGAACAGGGGAGGCAATGAGCAGTTCTTC
CASSSLNRGGNEQFF
>15|TRBV7-2|-|TRBJ2-1|TRBD2
TGTGCCAGCAGCCCTACGAGCGGGGGGGACAATGAGCAGTTCTTC
CASSPTSGGDNEQFF
>17|TRBV4-3|-|TRBJ1-2|TRBD1
TGCGCCAGCAGCCAAGATCTGGCAGCAAAGGGGGCTAATGGCTACACCTTC
CASSQDLAAKGANGYTF
>12|TRBV20-1|-|TRBJ1-5|-
TGCAGTGCTAGTGGTGGCCAGGGACCCCAGCATTTT
CSASGGQGPQHF
>14|TRBV5-5|-|TRBJ1-2|-
TGTGCCAGCAGCTTCATGACAGTTTCCTATGGCTACACCTTC
CASSFMTVSYGYTF
>12|TRBV19|-|TRBJ1-2|-
TGTGCCAGTAGGCAGGGGTTCTATGGCTACACCTTC
CASRQGFYGYTF
>16|TRBV6-1|-|TRBJ2-1|TRBD1
TGTGCCAGCAGTGAATTAGGACAGGGTCGGGGCAATGAGCAGTTCTTC
CASSELGQGRGNEQFF
>15|TRBV5-4|-|TRBJ2-7|TRBD1
TGTGCCAGCAGCTTGGAGGGACAGGGGAAGTACGAGCAGTACTTC
CASSLEGQGKYEQYF
>11|TRBV6-5|-|TRBJ2-7|-
TGTGCCAGCAGTCGAGACAGGGAGCAGTACTTC
CASSRDREQYF
>16|TRBV7-6|-|TRBJ2-7|TRBD2
TGTGCCAGCAGCCTGGGGACTAGCGGGAACTTCGACGAGCAGTACTTC
CASSLGTSGNFDEQYF
>14|TRBV9|-|TRBJ2-5|-
TGTGCCAGCAGCGTTCGGGAGAACCCAGAGACCCAGTACTTC
CASSVRENPETQYF
>15|TRBV5-6|-|TRBJ2-3|TRBD1
TGTGCCAGCAGCTGGAGGACAGGGGGCACAGATACGCAGTATTTT
CASSWRTGGTDTQYF
>14|TRBV10-3|-|TRBJ1-6|TRBD1
TGTGCCATCAGGGAGGACAGGGGAGGGTCACCCCTCCACTTT
CAIREDRGGSPLHF
>15|TRBV5-6|once|TRBJ2-3|TRBD1
TGTGCCAGCAGCTCAGGGGGTTTGACCGCAGATACGCAGTATTTT
CASSSGGLTADTQYF
>16|TRBV6-5|-|TRBJ1-3|-
TGTGCCAGCAGTTACTCGATGGGGGAGGGTGGAAACACCATATATTTT
CASSYSMGEGGNTIYF
>14|TRBV18|-|TRBJ2-5|-
TGTGCCAGCTCACCACCGGGCAGGCCGGAGACCCAGTACTTC
CASSPPGRPETQYF